This TCR beta chain derives from a study of cytomegalovirus exposure and HLA in healthy donors. Study-wide points: Differences between HLA loci emerged in a later analysis of TCR association rates, with DRB1 most and HLA-C fewest. Earlier analysis found most TCR beta V segments productive about 87% or about 30% of the time.

As concerns this clone: The target antigen is unknown.

Looked up from germline, CDR1 is KGHSH and CDR2 is LQKENI. The ends were cut back, 3 bases at V and 3 bases at J, with 11 bases in the middle. The CDR3 sequence is 14 residues long. The PCR contained 60 Vbeta and 13 Jbeta primers. The assay was immunoSEQ multiplex PCR, and TCRdb's table has in-frame clones only and misses some. The repertoire includes roughly 180,000 clones, 65% to 85% of them detected once, and around 1.4% sits in the top ten. The receptor was derived from a girl aged 5-17 years in good health and CMV-seropositive. V is TRBV18 and J is TRBJ1-1, with TRBD1 as a possible D gene (5 bases). The sample taken for sequencing was PBMCs. CDR3 loop: CASSPRVDDTEAFF. CDR3 sequence (DNA): TGTGCCAGCTCACCCAGGGTGGATGACACTGAAGCTTTCTTT.